The TCR beta chain under discussion was sequenced for a study of shared clonotypes between healthy human individuals. V was shortened by 3 bases and J by 0 bases, with 9 bases between the two germline ends. The CDR3 length is 14 residues. Germline V gene lookup returns CDR1 SGHRS and CDR2 YFSETQ. The data were produced by immunoSEQ multiplex PCR, yet TCRdb's version contains in-frame clones alone and is incomplete. The sample has 90,000 to 130,000 clones; under 70% are singletons. Study results and caveats: Generation of non-shared clonotypes was less probable than generation of clonotypes shared by all four donors.

With respect to this clone: What it recognizes is unknown.

The chain uses TRBV5-1 and TRBJ1-2; D possibly corresponds to TRBD1 (6 bases). The receptor was isolated from a woman in her twenties or thirties in good health. Sample: memory CD8+ T cells sorted from blood. Subset meaning: CD45RO+ cells pooled with CCR7-negative TemRA cells. The CDR3: CASSWTETNYGYTF. The CDR3 DNA sequence: TGCGCCAGCAGCTGGACAGAGACTAACTATGGCTACACCTTC.